One sample yielded the 7 T cell receptor beta chains listed below, sequenced in a study of blood T cell repertoires in COVID-19. TCRdb keeps only in-frame clones here, not all; method: immunoSEQ multiplex PCR. Here the sample spans some 280,000 clones, about nine tenths being singletons. Material for sequencing was peripheral blood. The origin of the receptors is a woman aged 25 to 45 with active or convalescent COVID-19.

The V and J genes are TRBV19 and TRBJ2-5; 10 positions agree with TRBD2. Germline CDR1 LNHDA, CDR2 SQIVND (reference sequence). The trim removed 1 base at V and 3 bases at J, leaving 2 bases unmatched. The CDR3 is 15 residues long. DNA for the CDR3: TGTGCCAGTAGTATAGGAGGACTAGCGGAAGAGACCCAGTACTTC. Its translation: CASSIGGLAEETQYF.

The V call is TRBV9, the J call TRBJ1-3; TRBD1 is a possible D gene (6 bases). The V and J ends lost 0 bases and 3 bases respectively, with 13 bases between them. Germline-derived CDR1 and CDR2 are SGDLS and YYNGEE. This CDR3 spans 16 amino acids. The CDR3 protein is CASSVVTGLGGNTIYF. The CDR3 DNA reads as TGTGCCAGCAGCGTAGTAACAGGGTTGGGTGGAAACACCATATATTTT.

This chain uses TRBV5-1 with TRBJ1-1; D remains ambiguous. Germline values: CDR1 SGHRS, CDR2 YFSETQ. The V end was cut by 0 bases, the J end by 3 bases, with 6 bases between. There are 13 residues in the CDR3. Here the CDR3 DNA reads TGCGCCAGCAGCTTGGAAGCTGACACTGAAGCTTTCTTT. This codes for CASSLEADTEAFF.

The V gene is TRBV28, the J gene TRBJ1-1, with TRBD1 identical over 7 bases. CDR3 length equals 18 residues. Germline CDR1 MDHEN, CDR2 SYDVKM. V trimming: 4 bases; J trimming: 0 bases; junction bases outside the gene matches: 14. CDR3 sequence (DNA): TGTGCCAGCAGTTATCTCGGGACAGCTACTATAATGAACACTGAAGCTTTCTTT. Translating gives CASSYLGTATIMNTEAFF.

A single count supports this clone. The V gene is TRBV5-1, the J gene TRBJ2-5, with D possibly TRBD1 on 6 matching bases. Germline lookup yields CDR1 SGHRS and CDR2 YFSETQ. CDR3 length: 14 residues. With 2 bases removed from V and 2 bases from J, the gap between germline ends came to 10 bases. This CDR3 is CASSFVRGQETQYF. CDR3 coding DNA: TGCGCCAGCAGCTTCGTCAGGGGACAAGAGACCCAGTACTTC.

This chain connects TRBV7-2 to TRBJ2-5, with D unresolved. The CDR3 spans 13 residues. Germline CDR1 is SGHTA and CDR2 is FQGNSA. V was cut by 1 base and J by 4 bases, with 7 bases left in between. Here the CDR3 reads CASSLVFGETQYF. As DNA, the CDR3 is TGTGCCAGCAGCTTAGTGTTCGGAGAGACCCAGTACTTC.

V is TRBV5-1 and J is TRBJ1-1; TRBD1 matches at 10 bases. V lost 4 bases, J lost 3 bases, and 3 bases stayed unmatched. Germline CDR1 is SGHRS and CDR2 is YFSETQ. This CDR3 comprises 14 residues. The CDR3 sequence: CASSQGQGDTEAFF. In nucleotides, the CDR3 is TGCGCCAGCAGCCAAGGACAGGGGGACACTGAAGCTTTCTTT.